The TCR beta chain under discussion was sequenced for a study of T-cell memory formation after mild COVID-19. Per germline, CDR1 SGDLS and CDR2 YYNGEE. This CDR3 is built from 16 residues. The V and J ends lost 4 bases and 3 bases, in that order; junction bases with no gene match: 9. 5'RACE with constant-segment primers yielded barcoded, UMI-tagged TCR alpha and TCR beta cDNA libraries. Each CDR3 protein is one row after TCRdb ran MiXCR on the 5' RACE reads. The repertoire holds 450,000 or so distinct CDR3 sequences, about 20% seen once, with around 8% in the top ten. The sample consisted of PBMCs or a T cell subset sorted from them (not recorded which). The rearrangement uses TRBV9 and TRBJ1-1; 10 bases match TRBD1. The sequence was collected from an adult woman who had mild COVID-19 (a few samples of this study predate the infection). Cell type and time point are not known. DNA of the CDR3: TGTGCCAGCAGCCCCCCAGGACAGGGGGTCGACACTGAAGCTTTCTTT. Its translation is CASSPPGQGVDTEAFF.